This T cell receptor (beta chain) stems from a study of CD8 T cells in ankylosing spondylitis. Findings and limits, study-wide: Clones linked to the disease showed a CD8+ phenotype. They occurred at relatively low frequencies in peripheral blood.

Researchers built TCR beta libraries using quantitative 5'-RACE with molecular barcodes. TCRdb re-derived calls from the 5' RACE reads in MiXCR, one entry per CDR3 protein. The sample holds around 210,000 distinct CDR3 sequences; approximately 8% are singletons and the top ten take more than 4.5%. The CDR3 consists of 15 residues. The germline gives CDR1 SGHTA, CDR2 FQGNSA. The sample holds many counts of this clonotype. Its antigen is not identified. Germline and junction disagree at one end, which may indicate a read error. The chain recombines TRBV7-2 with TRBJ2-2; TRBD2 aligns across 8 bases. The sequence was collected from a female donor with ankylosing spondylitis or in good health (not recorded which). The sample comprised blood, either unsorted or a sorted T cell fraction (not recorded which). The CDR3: CASSLAGTNTGELFF. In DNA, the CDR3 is TGCGCCAGCAGCTTAGCGGGGACGAACACCGGGGAGCTGTTTTTT.